This T cell receptor (beta chain) came from a study of spatial heterogeneity in lung cancer. J gave up 1 base and V 6 bases, and 3 bases lay outside the gene matches. This CDR3 comprises 14 residues. Germline lookup yields CDR1 MDHEN and CDR2 SYDVKM. This clonotype was counted at least ten times. Every cDNA TCR molecule received its own unique molecular identifier. TCRdb processed the 5' RACE reads anew with MiXCR; each CDR3 protein has one entry. There are about 15,000 distinct CDR3 sequences in the sample; approximately 8.5% occur only once, and about a third lies in the top ten. Time point reported: sample taken at primary tumor resection. The study sequenced unsorted whole RNA from tumor, nontumor lung or frozen PBMC.

The genes are TRBV28 and TRBJ1-3; TRBD1 aligns across 7 bases. The sample consisted of PBMCs, taken at surgery. This TCR was sampled from a female donor with early-stage non-small cell lung cancer. The CDR3 DNA sequence: TGTGCCAGCAGAACGACAGGGTCTGGAAACACCATATATTTT. Translated, it gives CASRTTGSGNTIYF.